The 17 T cell receptor beta chains given below trace back to one sample, sequenced in a study of blood T cell repertoires in COVID-19. Assay: immunoSEQ multiplex PCR; the TCRdb copy retains only in-frame clones and omits some. Among under 65,000 clones listed, 65% to 90% were seen once. Material for sequencing was peripheral blood. These receptor sequences come from an older woman with acute or convalescent COVID-19.

The rearrangement links TRBV15 to TRBJ2-4; D is perhaps TRBD2 (5 bases). There are 16 residues in the CDR3. The germline V gene encodes CDR1 LNHNV and CDR2 YYDKDF (reference sequence). The V gene lost 1 base and the J gene lost 1 base, with 11 bases spanning the gap. CDR3 sequence (DNA): TGTGCCACCAGCAGAGGACGGGAAGGGGCCAAAAACATTCAGTACTTC. This encodes CATSRGREGAKNIQYF.

V and J are TRBV3-1 (or the pseudogene TRBV3-2) and TRBJ1-2; 7 bases align to TRBD1. The germline gives CDR1 LGHDT, CDR2 YNNKEL (reference sequence). The trim removed 4 bases at V and 1 base at J, leaving 9 bases unmatched. There are 16 residues in the CDR3. CDR3 sequence: CASSRSTGELNYGYTF. DNA for the CDR3: TGTGCCAGCAGCCGTTCAACAGGGGAACTTAACTATGGCTACACCTTC.

V and J are TRBV27 and TRBJ2-7; D may be TRBD2 (6 bases). V shed 0 bases and J shed 6 bases, with 18 bases lying between them. This CDR3 region has 16 residues. Germline lookup yields CDR1 MNHEY and CDR2 SMNVEV (reference sequence). The CDR3 DNA is TGTGCCAGCAGTTTATCCTTGGGGGGAGAAAGTGGCGAGCAGTACTTC. Translation gives CASSLSLGGESGEQYF.

The V call is TRBV6-5, the J call TRBJ2-3; TRBD2 might be the D (5 bases). V gave up 2 bases and J gave up 10 bases, with 13 bases separating them. This CDR3 has 13 amino acids. Germline-derived CDR1 and CDR2 are MNHEY and SVGAGI. Written as DNA, the CDR3 is TGTGCCAGCAGTTACCCACCCCCGGAGGCGCAGTATTTT. Protein product: CASSYPPPEAQYF.

The genes are TRBV21-1 and TRBJ1-2; the table's D call, TRBD1, has no DNA check behind it. TRBV21-1 is a known pseudogene. The CDR3 totals 19 residues. The CDR3 DNA is TGTGCCAGCAGCAAAGGGGGGGCCGGGACAGGCCGGCCTAACTATGGCTACACCTTC. This sequence encodes CASSKGGAGTGRPNYGYTF.

The chain has TRBV7-9 and TRBJ2-7; D remains unclear. Germline loops: CDR1 SEHNR, CDR2 FQNEAQ (reference sequence). This CDR3 region has 12 residues. The V end was cut by 2 bases, the J end by 7 bases, with 9 bases between. For the CDR3, the DNA is TGTGCCAGCAGCTTATTCCCCGCGGAGCAGTACTTC. It codes for CASSLFPAEQYF. Full variable domain (missing parts from reference TRBV7-9 and TRBJ2-7): DTGVSQNPRHKITKRGQNVTFRCDPISEHNRLYWYRQTLGQGPEFLTYFQNEAQLEKSRLLSDRFSAERPKGSFSTLEIQRTEQGDSAMYLCASSLFPAEQYFGPGTRLTVT.

This chain links TRBV4-1 with TRBJ2-5; 11 positions agree with TRBD2. This CDR3 is 15 amino acids long. Germline V gene data show CDR1 as MGHRA and CDR2 as YSYEKL. The ends lost 4 bases at V and 2 bases at J; junction bases unmatched: 3. CDR3 amino acids: CASSPGLAVQETQYF. CDR3 nucleotides: TGCGCCAGCAGCCCGGGACTAGCGGTACAAGAGACCCAGTACTTC.

The gene calls are TRBV24-1 and TRBJ2-2, with D unresolved. The CDR3 is 15 residues long. The germline V gene encodes CDR1 KGHDR and CDR2 SFDVKD. Trimming cost V 3 bases and J 5 bases, with 12 bases left between them. This chain's CDR3 is CATSDGTVRTGELFF. The CDR3 DNA is TGTGCCACCAGTGATGGAACAGTACGGACCGGGGAGCTGTTTTTT.

The chain carries TRBV2 and TRBJ1-1, with a tentative D call TRBD1 (6 bases). In germline, CDR1 is SNHLY, CDR2 FYNNEI. The V gene lost 6 bases and the J gene lost 1 base, with 12 bases spanning the gap. The CDR3 consists of 14 residues. CDR3 protein: CASRVQGGNTEAFF. For the CDR3, the DNA is TGTGCCAGCAGAGTACAGGGCGGGAACACTGAAGCTTTCTTT.

V usage is TRBV6-5 and J usage is TRBJ1-1; 10 nucleotides line up with TRBD1. The CDR3 consists of 14 residues. Germline CDR1 and CDR2: MNHEY and SVGAGI. V was pared by 6 bases and J by 6 bases, with 7 bases of the junction left unmatched. The CDR3 loop reads CASRGTGVNAEAFF. DNA for the CDR3: TGTGCCAGCAGGGGGACAGGGGTTAACGCTGAAGCTTTCTTT.

The chain couples TRBV6-1 to TRBJ1-3, with 8 bases fitting TRBD1. The V and J ends lost 4 bases and 2 bases, in that order; junction bases with no gene match: 7. Germline V CDR1 and CDR2: MNHNS, SASEGT. This CDR3 spans 16 amino acids. CDR3 loop: CASSVTGVWPGNTIYF. CDR3 DNA: TGTGCCAGCAGTGTGACAGGGGTATGGCCTGGAAACACCATATATTTT.

The genes are TRBV5-1 and TRBJ2-3; TRBD1 matches at 8 bases. V dropped 4 bases and J dropped 1; count of bases not matched to a gene: 8. The CDR3 is 16 residues long. In germline, CDR1 is SGHRS, CDR2 YFSETQ. This CDR3 reads CASSAHGQGGTDTQYF. DNA of the CDR3: TGCGCCAGCAGCGCTCACGGACAGGGCGGCACAGATACGCAGTATTTT.

The chain joins TRBV27 to TRBJ1-5; 8 bases line up with TRBD1. This CDR3 is 15 amino acids long. The V gene end was trimmed by 5 bases and the J gene end by 0 bases; junction bases not matched to a gene: 3. The germline V gene has CDR1 MNHEY and CDR2 SMNVEV (reference sequence). The CDR3 nucleotides are TGTGCCAGCAGTGAACAGGGGGGTAGCAATCAGCCCCAGCATTTT. The encoded protein is CASSEQGGSNQPQHF.

This rearrangement joins TRBV7-2 to TRBJ1-1; no definite D call. Germline CDR1 and CDR2: SGHTA and FQGNSA. This CDR3 has 13 amino acids. Between the trimmed V and J ends, which lost 3 bases and 0 bases, there was a span of 5 bases. CDR3 nucleotide sequence: TGTGCCAGCAGCTTCAGAATGAACACTGAAGCTTTCTTT. This sequence encodes CASSFRMNTEAFF.

The gene calls are TRBV5-1 and TRBJ1-1; possible D gene TRBD1, 5 bases. This CDR3 has 14 residues. Germline-derived CDR1 and CDR2 are SGHRS and YFSETQ. V lost 5 bases and J lost 1, with 12 bases in between. CDR3 loop: CASRGGPQNTEAFF. In DNA, the CDR3 is TGCGCCAGCAGGGGGGGACCGCAGAACACTGAAGCTTTCTTT.

This chain links TRBV19 with TRBJ2-5, with D tentatively TRBD2 (5 bases). The ends were cut back, 5 bases at V and 5 bases at J, with 15 bases in the middle. Germline values: CDR1 LNHDA, CDR2 SQIVND (reference sequence). This CDR3 region has 14 residues. CDR3 residues: CASSSPTSRETQYF. CDR3 in DNA: TGTGCCAGTAGTTCCCCCACTAGTCGCGAGACCCAGTACTTC.

The chain uses TRBV10-2 and TRBJ1-6, with TRBD1 matching over 7 bases. The CDR3 runs to 15 residues. Per germline, CDR1 WSHSY and CDR2 SAAADI. Trimming removed 6 bases from V and 9 bases from J; junction bases left unmatched: 11. CDR3 amino acids: CASREDRARGSPLHF. DNA for the CDR3: TGCGCCAGCAGAGAAGACAGGGCCCGGGGTTCACCCCTCCACTTT.